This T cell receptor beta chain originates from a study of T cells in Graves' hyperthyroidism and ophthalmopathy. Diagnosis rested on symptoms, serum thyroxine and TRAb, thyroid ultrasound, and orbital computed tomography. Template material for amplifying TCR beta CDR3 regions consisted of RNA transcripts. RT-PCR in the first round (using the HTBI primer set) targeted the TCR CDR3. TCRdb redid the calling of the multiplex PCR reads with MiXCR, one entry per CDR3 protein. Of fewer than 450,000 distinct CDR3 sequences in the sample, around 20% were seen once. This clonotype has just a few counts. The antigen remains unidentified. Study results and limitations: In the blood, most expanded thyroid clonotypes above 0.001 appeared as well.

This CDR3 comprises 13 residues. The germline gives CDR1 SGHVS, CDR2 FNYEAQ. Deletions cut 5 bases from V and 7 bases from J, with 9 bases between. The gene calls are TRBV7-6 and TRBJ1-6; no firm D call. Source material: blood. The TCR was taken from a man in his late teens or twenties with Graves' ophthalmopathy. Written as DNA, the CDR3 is TGTGCCAGCAGCCCCCTCGGCAATTCACCCCTCCACTTT. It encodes CASSPLGNSPLHF.